This T cell receptor (beta chain) was obtained from a study of identical twins. Trimming took 0 bases from V and 1 from J, leaving 4 bases between them. The germline V gene encodes CDR1 MNHEY and CDR2 SVGAGI. CDR3 size: 14 residues. For this clonotype: The antigen remains undetermined.

Regarding the study as a whole: Conclusions were drawn cross-sectionally by statistical analysis, without following the same donors. For zero-insertion analyses, partial confounding could come from invariant MAIT and iNKT cells. Whereas memory repertoires showed no such difference, abundant cord blood beta clonotypes carried fewer insertions.

One entry per CDR3 protein results from TCRdb running MiXCR on the 5' RACE reads. The table lists 300,000 to 400,000 distinct CDR3 sequences, approximately 13% of them singletons. This sample was also put to use in a study of yellow fever vaccine responses in identical twins.

The chain couples TRBV6-5 to TRBJ1-5; unclear D gene. Sequenced material: CD8+ T cells sorted from blood. The TCR originated in a woman aged 18-29 years in good health. The CDR3 nucleotides read TGTGCCAGCAGTTACTCCGGGAGCAATCAGCCCCAGCATTTT. It yields the protein CASSYSGSNQPQHF.